The T cell receptor (beta chain) under discussion was sequenced for a study of breast tumors, draining lymph nodes, adjacent tissues. This CDR3 is built from 15 residues. Trimming removed 4 bases at V and 1 base at J, with 15 bases between. Germline lookup yields CDR1 SGDLS and CDR2 YYNGEE. TCRdb reprocessed the multiplex PCR reads with MiXCR, giving one entry per CDR3 protein. The repertoire includes 270,000 or so distinct CDR3 sequences, around 30% of them detected once, and roughly 1.1% sits in the top ten. Breast cancer patients provided tissue from their axillary draining lymph nodes. About this clonotype: This sequence may be a read error, since a much larger clone differs from it by one base.

The gene calls are TRBV9 and TRBJ2-7; D is ambiguous. Sequencing was carried out using axillary lymph node tissue. The TCR originated in a female donor with breast cancer. Some clones in this sample may be carry-over from other donors' samples. The CDR3 coding sequence is TGTGCCAGCAGCTTCAGACTTGATTCATCCTACGAGCAGTACTTC. The encoded protein is CASSFRLDSSYEQYF.